This is a list of T cell receptor beta chains from one sample in a study of a mutant IDH1 vaccine in newly diagnosed glioma. Sequencing was performed with immunoSEQ multiplex PCR; in TCRdb, only in-frame clones are kept and a portion is missing. The sample includes around 89,000 clones, around four fifths of them seen just once. The specimen comprised PBMCs, sampled from a glioma patient treated with radiotherapy, temozolomide or both. These receptors came from a woman in her forties or fifties with glioma. Both conserved end residues are part of each CDR3. The D gene is left open where the match is weak. Not every row has a clone size; where given, it reads once, few, many or a size class.

abundance	d_gene	v_gene	j_gene	CDR3aa	CDR3nt
NA	TRBD1	TRBV6-6	TRBJ1-6	CASSIPGTGDSPLHF	TGTGCCAGCAGCATACCCGGGACAGGTGATTCACCCCTCCACTTT
few	TRBD1	TRBV7-9	TRBJ1-4	CASSSLGQGVRLFF	TGTGCCAGCAGCTCGCTAGGACAGGGAGTACGACTGTTTTTT
NA	NA	TRBV10-3	TRBJ2-7	CAISEPSPTGMYEQYF	TGTGCCATCAGTGAGCCCTCGCCAACGGGAATGTACGAGCAGTACTTC
NA	NA	TRBV28	TRBJ1-1	CASSLWPGGTEAFF	TGTGCCAGCAGTTTATGGCCGGGGGGCACTGAAGCTTTCTTT
NA	TRBD2	TRBV4-3	TRBJ2-1	CASSQAEVIAGGRGEQFF	TGCGCCAGCAGCCAAGCGGAGGTAATAGCGGGGGGCCGAGGTGAGCAGTTCTTC
NA	TRBD1	TRBV11-1	TRBJ2-7	CASSFNRGHSYEQYF	TGTGCCAGCAGCTTTAACAGGGGGCACTCCTACGAGCAGTACTTC
once	NA	TRBV2	TRBJ2-3	CASSTPRTGSDTQYF	TGTGCCAGCTCTACCCCTAGAACGGGGTCAGATACGCAGTATTTT
NA	NA	TRBV19	TRBJ2-3	CASSIQDHTDTQYF	TGTGCCAGTAGTATACAGGACCACACAGATACGCAGTATTTT
NA	TRBD1	TRBV29-1	TRBJ1-2	CSAALTGNYGYTF	TGCAGCGCTGCCTTGACAGGGAACTATGGCTACACCTTC
NA	NA	TRBV5-4	TRBJ2-3	CASSPGEADTQYF	TGTGCCAGCAGCCCCGGGGAGGCAGATACGCAGTATTTT
NA	TRBD1	TRBV7-2	TRBJ2-3	CASSTGVTQYF	TGTGCCAGCAGTACAGGGGTCACGCAGTATTTT
NA	NA	TRBV7-2	TRBJ1-5	CASSQALHPNQPQHF	TGTGCCAGCAGCCAGGCCTTACATCCCAATCAGCCCCAGCATTTT
NA	TRBD1	TRBV25-1	TRBJ1-3	CASSDRGSGNTIYF	TGTGCCAGCAGCGACAGGGGCTCTGGAAACACCATATATTTT
NA	NA	TRBV28	TRBJ1-4	CASRWVERVEFF	TGTGCCAGCAGATGGGTCGAGCGAGTCGAGTTTTTT
NA	NA	TRBV27	TRBJ1-5	CASRPSGGPGQPQHF	TGTGCCAGCAGGCCCTCTGGGGGGCCGGGTCAGCCCCAGCATTTT
NA	NA	TRBV10-1	TRBJ1-2	CASSGGNNYGYTF	TGCGCCAGCAGTGGCGGGAATAACTATGGCTACACCTTC
NA	TRBD1	TRBV7-9	TRBJ1-4	CASSTGQGEYF	TGTGCCAGCAGCACGGGACAGGGCGAATATTTT
NA	NA	TRBV9	TRBJ1-6	CASSLLGGDNSPLHF	TGTGCCAGCAGCCTCCTCGGGGGGGATAATTCACCCCTCCACTTT
few	NA	TRBV6-4	TRBJ2-2	CASSEDYTGELFF	TGTGCCAGCAGTGAGGACTACACCGGGGAGCTGTTTTTT
NA	NA	TRBV30	TRBJ1-1	CAWSVLGIAEAFF	TGTGCCTGGAGTGTACTGGGTATCGCTGAAGCTTTCTTT
NA	NA	TRBV5-1	TRBJ2-5	CASSLRLETQYF	TGCGCCAGCAGCTTGAGATTAGAGACCCAGTACTTC
NA	TRBD1	TRBV27	TRBJ1-2	CASRQYRGQDYGYTF	TGTGCCAGCAGACAATACAGGGGGCAGGACTATGGCTACACCTTC
NA	NA	TRBV7-9	TRBJ1-2	CASSFGPPYGYTF	TGTGCCAGCAGCTTCGGGCCGCCCTATGGCTACACCTTC
once	TRBD1	TRBV6-1	TRBJ1-2	CASRDRGYGYTF	TGTGCCAGCAGGGACAGGGGATATGGCTACACCTTC
once	TRBD2	TRBV6-6	TRBJ2-7	CASSYSPAGFSYEQYF	TGTGCCAGCAGTTACTCCCCAGCGGGGTTTTCCTACGAGCAGTACTTC
NA	NA	TRBV5-1	TRBJ2-6	CASSDDSFSGANVLTF	TGCGCCAGCAGCGACGACAGTTTCTCTGGGGCCAACGTCCTGACTTTC
NA	NA	TRBV5-5	TRBJ1-1	CASSFVLNTEAFF	TGTGCCAGCAGCTTTGTTTTAAACACTGAAGCTTTCTTT
NA	NA	TRBV9	TRBJ1-1	CASSVDGGGSTEAFF	TGTGCCAGCAGCGTAGACGGGGGAGGGAGCACTGAAGCTTTCTTT
NA	NA	TRBV18	TRBJ1-1	CASSPGQRYTEAFF	TGTGCCAGCTCACCAGGACAGCGCTACACTGAAGCTTTCTTT
NA	TRBD2	TRBV29-1	TRBJ2-2	CSVTAGGHTGELFF	TGCAGCGTTACAGCGGGGGGGCACACCGGGGAGCTGTTTTTT
NA	NA	TRBV5-1	TRBJ1-4	CASSLEGGGNEKLFF	TGCGCCAGCAGCTTGGAGGGAGGGGGTAATGAAAAACTGTTTTTT
NA	NA	TRBV7-8	TRBJ1-6	CASSPDLQTPLHF	TGTGCCAGCAGCCCGGATTTGCAAACACCCCTCCACTTT
NA	NA	TRBV9	TRBJ1-4	CASSSGDEVLEKLFF	TGTGCCAGCAGCTCCGGGGATGAGGTCCTTGAAAAACTGTTTTTT
NA	NA	TRBV6-5	TRBJ1-3	CASSQPSGNTIYF	TGTGCCAGCAGCCAACCCTCTGGAAACACCATATATTTT
NA	TRBD1	TRBV7-2	TRBJ2-7	CASSLSGTVEQYF	TGTGCCAGCAGCCTATCCGGGACAGTTGAGCAGTACTTC
NA	TRBD2	TRBV5-6	TRBJ2-4	CASSFRGELAKNIQYF	TGTGCCAGCAGCTTCCGGGGGGAGTTAGCCAAAAACATTCAGTACTTC